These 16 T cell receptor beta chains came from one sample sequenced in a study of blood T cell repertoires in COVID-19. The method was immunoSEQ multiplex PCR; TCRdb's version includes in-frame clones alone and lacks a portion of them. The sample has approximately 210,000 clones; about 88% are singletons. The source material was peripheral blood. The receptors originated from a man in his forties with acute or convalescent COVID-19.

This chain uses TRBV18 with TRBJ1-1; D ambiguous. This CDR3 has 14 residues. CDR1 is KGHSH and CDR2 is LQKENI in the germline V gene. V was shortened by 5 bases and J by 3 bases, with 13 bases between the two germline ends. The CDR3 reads CASSTLEEDTEAFF. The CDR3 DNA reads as TGTGCCAGCTCAACGCTAGAGGAGGACACTGAAGCTTTCTTT.

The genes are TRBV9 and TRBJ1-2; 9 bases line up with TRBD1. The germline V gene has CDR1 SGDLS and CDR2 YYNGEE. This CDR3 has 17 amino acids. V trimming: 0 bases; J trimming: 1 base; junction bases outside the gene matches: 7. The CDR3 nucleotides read TGTGCCAGCAGCGTAGAGGGACAGGGAAGTTTTAACTATGGCTACACCTTC. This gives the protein CASSVEGQGSFNYGYTF.

The CDR3 nucleotides read TGCGCCAGCAGTGAAGGGGCCATCTATGGCTACACCTTC. Translation: CASSEGAIYGYTF. The gene calls are TRBV10-1 and TRBJ1-2; possible D gene TRBD1, 5 bases. V was trimmed by 3 bases and J by 4 bases, leaving 9 bases between them. Germline-derived CDR1 and CDR2 are WNHNN and SYGVQD (reference sequence). The CDR3 contains 13 residues.

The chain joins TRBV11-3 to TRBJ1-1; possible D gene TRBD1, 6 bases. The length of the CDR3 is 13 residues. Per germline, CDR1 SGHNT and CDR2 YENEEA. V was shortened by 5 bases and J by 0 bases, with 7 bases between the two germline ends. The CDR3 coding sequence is TGTGCCAGCAGCCGGGACATGAACACTGAAGCTTTCTTT. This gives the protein CASSRDMNTEAFF.

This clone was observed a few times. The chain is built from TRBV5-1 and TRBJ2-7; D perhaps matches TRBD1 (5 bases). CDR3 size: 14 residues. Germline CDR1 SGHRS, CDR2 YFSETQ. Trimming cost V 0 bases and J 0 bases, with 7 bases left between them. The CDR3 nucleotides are TGCGCCAGCAGCTTGGGGGGCACCTCCTACGAGCAGTACTTC. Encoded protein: CASSLGGTSYEQYF.

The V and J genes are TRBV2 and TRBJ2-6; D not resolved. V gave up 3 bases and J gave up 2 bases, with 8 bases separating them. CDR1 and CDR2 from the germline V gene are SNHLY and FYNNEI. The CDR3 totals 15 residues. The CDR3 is CASSDEQTGANVLTF. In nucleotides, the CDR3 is TGTGCCAGCAGTGACGAGCAAACTGGGGCCAACGTCCTGACTTTC.

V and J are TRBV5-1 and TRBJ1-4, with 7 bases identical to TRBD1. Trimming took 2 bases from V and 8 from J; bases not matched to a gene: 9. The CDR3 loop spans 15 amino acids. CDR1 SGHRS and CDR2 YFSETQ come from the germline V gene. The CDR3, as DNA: TGCGCCAGCAGCTTCCGTTCAGGACAGGTAGAAAAACTGTTTTTT. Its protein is CASSFRSGQVEKLFF. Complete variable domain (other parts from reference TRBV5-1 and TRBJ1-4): KAGVTQTPRYLIKTRGQQVTLSCSPISGHRSVSWYQQTPGQGLQFLFEYFSETQRNKGNFPGRFSGRQFSNSRSEMNVSTLELGDSALYLCASSFRSGQVEKLFFGSGTQLSVL.

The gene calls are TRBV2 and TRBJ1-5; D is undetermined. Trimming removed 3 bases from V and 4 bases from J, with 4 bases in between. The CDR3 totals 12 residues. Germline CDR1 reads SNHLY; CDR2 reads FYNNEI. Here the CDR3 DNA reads TGTGCCAGCAGTGAGAGAAATCAGCCCCAGCATTTT. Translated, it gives CASSERNQPQHF.

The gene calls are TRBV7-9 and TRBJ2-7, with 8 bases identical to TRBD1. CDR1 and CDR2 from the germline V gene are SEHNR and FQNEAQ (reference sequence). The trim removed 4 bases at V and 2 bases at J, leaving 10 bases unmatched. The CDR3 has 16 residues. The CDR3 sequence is CASSSTRWTGPYEQYF. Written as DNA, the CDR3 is TGTGCCAGCAGCTCCACTAGATGGACAGGGCCCTACGAGCAGTACTTC.

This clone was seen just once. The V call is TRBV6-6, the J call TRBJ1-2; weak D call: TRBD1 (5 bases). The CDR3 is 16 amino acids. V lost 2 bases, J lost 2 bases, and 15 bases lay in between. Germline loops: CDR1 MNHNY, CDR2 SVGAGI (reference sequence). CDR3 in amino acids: CASSYGSGRANYGYTF. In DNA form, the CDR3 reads TGTGCCAGCAGTTACGGGTCGGGCAGGGCCAACTATGGCTACACCTTC.

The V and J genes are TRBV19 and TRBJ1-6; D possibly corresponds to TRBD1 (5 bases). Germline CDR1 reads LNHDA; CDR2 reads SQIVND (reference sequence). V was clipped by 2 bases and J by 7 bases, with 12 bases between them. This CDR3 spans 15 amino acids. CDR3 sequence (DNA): TGTGCCAGTAGTATAAAGTGGGGCAGCAATTCACCCCTCCACTTT. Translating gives CASSIKWGSNSPLHF.

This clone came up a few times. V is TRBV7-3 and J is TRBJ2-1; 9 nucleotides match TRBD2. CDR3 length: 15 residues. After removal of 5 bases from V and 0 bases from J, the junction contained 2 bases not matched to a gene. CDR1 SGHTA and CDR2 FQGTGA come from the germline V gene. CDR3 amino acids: CASSPSGNSYNEQFF. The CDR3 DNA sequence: TGTGCCAGCAGCCCTAGCGGGAACTCCTACAATGAGCAGTTCTTC.

This CDR3 is CASSHPLSSGNTIYF. CDR3 bases: TGTGCCAGCAGCCACCCATTGAGCTCTGGAAACACCATATATTTT. The chain is built from TRBV7-2 and TRBJ1-3; no reliable D call. Germline V gene sequence: CDR1 SGHTA, CDR2 FQGNSA. Trimming left V 5 bases short and J 0 bases short, with 11 bases between. The CDR3 totals 15 residues. Full variable domain (rest looked up from reference TRBV7-2 and TRBJ1-3): GAGVSQSPSNKVTEKGKDVELRCDPISGHTALYWYRQSLGQGLEFLIYFQGNSAPDKSGLPSDRFSAERTGGSVSTLTIQRTQQEDSAVYLCASSHPLSSGNTIYFGEGSWLTVV.

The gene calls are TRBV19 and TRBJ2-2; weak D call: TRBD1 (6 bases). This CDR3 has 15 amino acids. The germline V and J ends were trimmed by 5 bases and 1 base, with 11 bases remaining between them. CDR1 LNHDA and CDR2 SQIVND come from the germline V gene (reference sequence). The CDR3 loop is CASSLDRRNTGELFF. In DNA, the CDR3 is TGTGCCAGTAGTCTCGACAGGAGGAACACCGGGGAGCTGTTTTTT.

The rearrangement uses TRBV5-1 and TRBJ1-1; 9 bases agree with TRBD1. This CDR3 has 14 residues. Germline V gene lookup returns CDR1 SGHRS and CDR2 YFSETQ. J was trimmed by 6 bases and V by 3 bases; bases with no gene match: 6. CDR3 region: CASSSGQGVPEAFF. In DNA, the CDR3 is TGCGCCAGCAGCTCGGGACAGGGAGTTCCTGAAGCTTTCTTT.

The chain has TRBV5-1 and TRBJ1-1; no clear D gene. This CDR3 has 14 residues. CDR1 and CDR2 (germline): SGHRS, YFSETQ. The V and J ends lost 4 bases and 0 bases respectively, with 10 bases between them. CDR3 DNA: TGCGCCAGCAGCCCAACTCTGATGAACACTGAAGCTTTCTTT. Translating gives CASSPTLMNTEAFF.